This T cell receptor (beta chain) stems from a study of control samples from healthy donors and cancer patients. After removal of 5 bases from V and 4 bases from J, the junction contained 6 bases not matched to a gene. Germline V gene lookup returns CDR1 SNHLY and CDR2 FYNNEI. The CDR3 covers 15 residues. Data came from immunoSEQ multiplex PCR; TCRdb stores just in-frame clones and leaves some out. The sample lists tens of thousands of clones, approximately 86% seen once, with more than 15% in the top ten. Sample: blood. The V call is TRBV2, the J call TRBJ1-2, with 11 bases identical to TRBD1. The receptor was derived from a man aged 25 to 45 in good health. This chain's CDR3 is CASSQGQGGRYGYTF. The CDR3 DNA reads TGTGCCAGCAGTCAGGGACAGGGGGGACGCTATGGCTACACCTTC.